Sequencing of this T cell receptor (beta chain) was carried out in a study of blood T cell repertoires in COVID-19. V was trimmed by 0 bases and J by 1 base, leaving 14 bases between them. Per germline, CDR1 SGDLS and CDR2 YYNGEE. The CDR3 has 17 residues. The data were produced by immunoSEQ multiplex PCR, yet TCRdb's version contains in-frame clones alone and is incomplete. Of 76,000 or so clones listed, roughly 82% are singletons. V and J are TRBV9 and TRBJ1-5; D is uncertain. Source material: peripheral blood. The receptor was isolated from a man aged 45-60 years with acute or convalescent COVID-19. CDR3 in DNA: TGTGCCAGCAGCGTAGATGTCCAGGTACGAAGCAATCAGCCCCAGCATTTT. Encoded protein: CASSVDVQVRSNQPQHF.